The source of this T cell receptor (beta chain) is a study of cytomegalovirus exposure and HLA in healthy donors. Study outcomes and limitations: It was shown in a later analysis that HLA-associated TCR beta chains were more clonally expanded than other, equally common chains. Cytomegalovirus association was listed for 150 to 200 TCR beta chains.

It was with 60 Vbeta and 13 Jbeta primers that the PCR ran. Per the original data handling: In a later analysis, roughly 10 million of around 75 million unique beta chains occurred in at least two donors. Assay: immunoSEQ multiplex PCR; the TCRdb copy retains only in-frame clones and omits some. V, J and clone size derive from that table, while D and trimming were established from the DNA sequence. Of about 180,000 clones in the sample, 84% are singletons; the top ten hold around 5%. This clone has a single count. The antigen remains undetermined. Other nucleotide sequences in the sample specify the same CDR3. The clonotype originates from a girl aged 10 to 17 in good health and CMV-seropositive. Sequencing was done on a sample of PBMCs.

The CDR3 nucleotides are TGCGCCAGCAGCTTAGGGGCCTACGAGCAGTACTTC. Translated, it gives CASSLGAYEQYF. The rearrangement uses TRBV5-1 and TRBJ2-7; TRBD1 might be the D (5 bases). The germline CDR1 and CDR2 sequences are SGHRS and YFSETQ. The CDR3 covers 12 residues. The V and J ends lost 2 bases and 2 bases respectively, with 5 bases between them. Filled out from reference TRBV5-1 and TRBJ2-7, the complete variable domain reads KAGVTQTPRYLIKTRGQQVTLSCSPISGHRSVSWYQQTPGQGLQFLFEYFSETQRNKGNFPGRFSGRQFSNSRSEMNVSTLELGDSALYLCASSLGAYEQYFGPGTRLTVT.